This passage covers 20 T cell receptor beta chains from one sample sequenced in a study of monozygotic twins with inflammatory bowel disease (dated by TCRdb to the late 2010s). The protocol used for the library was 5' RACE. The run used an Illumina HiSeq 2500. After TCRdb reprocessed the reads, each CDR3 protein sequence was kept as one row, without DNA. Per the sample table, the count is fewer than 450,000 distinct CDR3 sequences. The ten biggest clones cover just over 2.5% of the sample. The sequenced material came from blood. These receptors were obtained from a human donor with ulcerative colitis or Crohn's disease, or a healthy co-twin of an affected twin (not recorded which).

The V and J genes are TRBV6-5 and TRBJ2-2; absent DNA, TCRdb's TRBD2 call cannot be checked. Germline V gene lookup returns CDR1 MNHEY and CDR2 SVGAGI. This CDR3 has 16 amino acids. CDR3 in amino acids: CASSYWASGGTGELFF.

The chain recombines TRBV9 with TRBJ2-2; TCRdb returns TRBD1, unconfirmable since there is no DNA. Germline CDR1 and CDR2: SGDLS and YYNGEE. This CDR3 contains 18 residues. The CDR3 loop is CASSGPRQGIRRTGELFF. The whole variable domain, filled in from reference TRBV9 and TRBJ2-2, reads DSGVTQTPKHLITATGQRVTLRCSPRSGDLSVYWYQQSLDQGLQFLIQYYNGEERAKGNILERFSAQQFPDLHSELNLSSLELGDSALYFCASSGPRQGIRRTGELFFGEGSRLTVL.

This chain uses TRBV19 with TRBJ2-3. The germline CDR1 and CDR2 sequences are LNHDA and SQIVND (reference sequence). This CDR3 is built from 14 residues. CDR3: CATQHLANTDTQYF.

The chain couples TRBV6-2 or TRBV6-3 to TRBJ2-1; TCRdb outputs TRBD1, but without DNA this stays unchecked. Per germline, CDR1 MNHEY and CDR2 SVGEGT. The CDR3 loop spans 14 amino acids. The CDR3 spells CASTQGAFYNEQFF.

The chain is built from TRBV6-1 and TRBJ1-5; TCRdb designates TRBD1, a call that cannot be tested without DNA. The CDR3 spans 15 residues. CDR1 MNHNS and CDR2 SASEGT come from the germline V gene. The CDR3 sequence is CASSRGTGLRQPQHF.

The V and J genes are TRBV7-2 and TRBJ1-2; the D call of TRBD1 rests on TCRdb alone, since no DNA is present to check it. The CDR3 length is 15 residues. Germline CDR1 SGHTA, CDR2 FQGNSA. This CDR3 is CASSLATGGGYGYTF.

The CDR3 loop reads CASSLDGDISYEQYF. This chain joins TRBV5-1 and TRBJ2-7. This CDR3 is 15 amino acids long. CDR1 is SGHRS and CDR2 is YFSETQ in the germline V gene. Together with reference TRBV5-1 and TRBJ2-7, the CDR3 gives the full variable domain: KAGVTQTPRYLIKTRGQQVTLSCSPISGHRSVSWYQQTPGQGLQFLFEYFSETQRNKGNFPGRFSGRQFSNSRSEMNVSTLELGDSALYLCASSLDGDISYEQYFGPGTRLTVT.

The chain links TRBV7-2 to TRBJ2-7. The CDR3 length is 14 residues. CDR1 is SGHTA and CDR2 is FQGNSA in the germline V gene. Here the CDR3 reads CAGSSQGTSYEQYF. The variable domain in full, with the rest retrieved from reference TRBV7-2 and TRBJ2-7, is GAGVSQSPSNKVTEKGKDVELRCDPISGHTALYWYRQSLGQGLEFLIYFQGNSAPDKSGLPSDRFSAERTGGSVSTLTIQRTQQEDSAVYLCAGSSQGTSYEQYFGPGTRLTVT.

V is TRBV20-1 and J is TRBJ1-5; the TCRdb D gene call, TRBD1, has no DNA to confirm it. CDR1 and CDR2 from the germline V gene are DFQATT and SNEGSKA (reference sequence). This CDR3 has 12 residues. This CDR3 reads CSAGQGNQPQHF.

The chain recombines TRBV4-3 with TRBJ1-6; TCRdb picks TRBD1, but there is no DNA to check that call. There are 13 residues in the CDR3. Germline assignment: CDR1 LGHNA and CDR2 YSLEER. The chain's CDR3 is CASRRRGNSPLHF.

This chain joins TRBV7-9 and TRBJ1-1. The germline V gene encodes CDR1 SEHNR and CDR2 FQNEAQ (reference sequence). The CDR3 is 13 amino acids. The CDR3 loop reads CASSLASQSEAFF.

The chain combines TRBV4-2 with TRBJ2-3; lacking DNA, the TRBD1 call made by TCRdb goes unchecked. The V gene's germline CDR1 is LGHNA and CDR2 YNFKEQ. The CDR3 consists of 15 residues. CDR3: CASSQDSGGAYTQYF.

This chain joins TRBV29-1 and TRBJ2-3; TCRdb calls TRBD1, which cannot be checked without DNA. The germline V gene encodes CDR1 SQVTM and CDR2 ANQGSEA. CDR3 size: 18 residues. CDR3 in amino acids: CSVEDPGTGTGYTDTQYF.

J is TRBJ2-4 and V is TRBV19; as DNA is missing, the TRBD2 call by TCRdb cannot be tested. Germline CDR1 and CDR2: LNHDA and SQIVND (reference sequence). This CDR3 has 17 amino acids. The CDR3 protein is CARSTTSGGWAKNIQYF.

This CDR3 reads CSAFPTGTMIYEQYF. This sequence joins TRBV20-1 and TRBJ2-7; TCRdb selects TRBD2, and the lack of DNA leaves this call unchecked. CDR3 length: 15 amino acids. The germline CDR1 and CDR2 sequences are DFQATT and SNEGSKA (reference sequence).

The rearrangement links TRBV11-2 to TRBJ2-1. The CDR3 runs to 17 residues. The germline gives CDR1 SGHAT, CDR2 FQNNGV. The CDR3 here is CASSLDRTGATYNEQFF.

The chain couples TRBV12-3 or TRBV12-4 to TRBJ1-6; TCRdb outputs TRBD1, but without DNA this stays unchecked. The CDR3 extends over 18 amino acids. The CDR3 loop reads CASSRGSRAHSYNSPLHF.

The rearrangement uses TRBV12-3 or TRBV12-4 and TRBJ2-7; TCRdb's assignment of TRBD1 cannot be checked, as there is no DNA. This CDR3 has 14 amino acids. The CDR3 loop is CASSPPLRSYEQYF.

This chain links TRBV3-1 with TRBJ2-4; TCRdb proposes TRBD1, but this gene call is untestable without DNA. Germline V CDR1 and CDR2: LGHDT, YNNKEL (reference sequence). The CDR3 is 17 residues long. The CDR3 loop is CASSQDGAVGRKNIQYF. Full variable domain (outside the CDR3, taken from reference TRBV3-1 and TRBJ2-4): DTAVSQTPKYLVTQMGNDKSIKCEQNLGHDTMYWYKQDSKKFLKIMFSYNNKELIINETVPNRFSPKSPDKAHLNLHINSLELGDSAVYFCASSQDGAVGRKNIQYFGAGTRLSVL.

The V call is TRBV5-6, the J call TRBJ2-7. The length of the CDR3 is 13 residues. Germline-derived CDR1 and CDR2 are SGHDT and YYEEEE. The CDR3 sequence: CASSLPVGYEQYF.